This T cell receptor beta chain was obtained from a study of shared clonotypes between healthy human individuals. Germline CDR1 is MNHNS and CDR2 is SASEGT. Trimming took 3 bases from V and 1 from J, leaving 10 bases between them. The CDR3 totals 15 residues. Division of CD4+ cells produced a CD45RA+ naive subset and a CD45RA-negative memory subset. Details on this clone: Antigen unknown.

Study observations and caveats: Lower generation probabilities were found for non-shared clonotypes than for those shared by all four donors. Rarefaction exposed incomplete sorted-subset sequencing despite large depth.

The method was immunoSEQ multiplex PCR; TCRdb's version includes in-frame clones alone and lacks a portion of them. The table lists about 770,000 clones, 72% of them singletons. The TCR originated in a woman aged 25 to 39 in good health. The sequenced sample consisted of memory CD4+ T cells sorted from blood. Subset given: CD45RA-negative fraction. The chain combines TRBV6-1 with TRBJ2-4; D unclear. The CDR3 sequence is CASSDLSPAKNIQYF. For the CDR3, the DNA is TGTGCCAGCAGTGATTTAAGTCCGGCCAAAAACATTCAGTACTTC.